The rows below give T cell receptor beta chains drawn from one sample of a study of T-cell memory formation after mild COVID-19. One entry per CDR3 protein results from TCRdb running MiXCR on the 5' RACE reads. The table shows approximately 500,000 distinct CDR3 sequences, with 20% to 25% occurring only once. Sequencing was carried out using PBMCs or a T cell subset sorted from them (not recorded which). These receptors came from an adult woman who had mild COVID-19 (a few samples of this study predate the infection). Cell type and time point are not known. The conserved cysteine and the conserved F or W are not part of the CDR3 here. The order of the fields is J gene, V gene, CDR3 protein.

TRBJ1-1,TRBV12-3/TRBV12-4,ASRSQGAQNTEAF
TRBJ1-5,TRBV7-9,ASSFQGNQPQH
TRBJ2-5,TRBV4-3,ASSQGGAEQGTQY
TRBJ2-7,TRBV7-2,ASSPWTSGGSSYEQY
TRBJ2-1,TRBV3-1,ASSQEMKGEQF
TRBJ2-1,TRBV7-2,ASSLGPGFEQF
TRBJ2-3,TRBV7-2,ASSFQGSADTQY
TRBJ2-1,TRBV4-3,ASSQGSSGRAGEQF
TRBJ1-1,TRBV18,ASSETGNTEAF
TRBJ2-3,TRBV7-9,ASSSALTSGVADTQY
TRBJ1-5,TRBV2,ASRAGTVGAQH
TRBJ1-3,TRBV5-6,ASSLAGASGNTIY
TRBJ2-3,TRBV4-3,ASSAQSPDTQY
TRBJ2-3,TRBV5-1,ASSFETGTGTDTQY
TRBJ2-7,TRBV5-5,ASSWGDGHYEQY
TRBJ2-5,TRBV7-7,ASSSGQAGAQY
TRBJ2-2,TRBV5-1,ASSPRQTTGELF
TRBJ2-3,TRBV6-4,ASSDSTSGAQY
TRBJ1-3,TRBV5-5,ASSLVTGSGNTIY
TRBJ2-5,TRBV7-6,ASSLPGGTQY
TRBJ2-1,TRBV24-1,ATSDPPGTPYNEQF
TRBJ2-7,TRBV7-2,ASSFGTGFYEQY
TRBJ2-7,TRBV7-9,ASSLNPSRGYEQY
TRBJ2-7,TRBV21-1,ASSNASRQGEVTYEQY
TRBJ1-2,TRBV12-3/TRBV12-4,ASSFPGSGYT
TRBJ1-1,TRBV4-1,ASSQDPPGVMNTEAF
TRBJ2-1,TRBV20-1,SAWDSRNEQF
TRBJ2-1,TRBV7-9,ASSLPWTGSSYNEQF
TRBJ1-1,TRBV7-9,ASSPSTVTEAF
TRBJ2-4,TRBV13,ASSSSYLAKNIQY
TRBJ2-7,TRBV30,AWSASGSSYEQY
TRBJ2-7,TRBV29-1,SVVGPGQGRSYEQY
TRBJ2-1,TRBV7-2,ASSLAGIYNEQF
TRBJ2-3,TRBV9,ASSFRARTTDTQY
TRBJ2-3,TRBV29-1,SVQPPGGTDTQY
TRBJ2-2,TRBV7-3,ASSPHWGNTGELF
TRBJ2-5,TRBV5-1,ASSLNQGRQETQY
TRBJ2-1,TRBV7-2,ASTLWAGGPNEQF
TRBJ2-7,TRBV12-3/TRBV12-4,ASWAGGWSEQY
TRBJ2-1,TRBV6-2/TRBV6-3,ASRTGQGKDNEQF
TRBJ1-2,TRBV20-1,SYTTPGTGYGYT
TRBJ2-7,TRBV2,ASQSRRESDEQY
TRBJ1-1,TRBV6-5,ASRKDYRRNTEAF
TRBJ1-2,TRBV7-8,ASSLAGTGGYT
TRBJ1-1,TRBV5-1,ASSPDLSVEAF
TRBJ2-1,TRBV24-1,ATGAGYEQF
TRBJ1-1,TRBV12-3/TRBV12-4,ASSLYRRDTEAF
TRBJ2-3,TRBV29-1,SVEGPGGTDTQY
TRBJ2-1,TRBV15,ATSLRDFYYNEQF
TRBJ2-1,TRBV5-1,ASSLGSLYSYNEQF
TRBJ2-4,TRBV7-6,ASSPAVGAKNIQY
TRBJ1-1,TRBV7-3,ASSEGGTNTEAF
TRBJ1-2,TRBV29-1,SVDNRERGDGYT